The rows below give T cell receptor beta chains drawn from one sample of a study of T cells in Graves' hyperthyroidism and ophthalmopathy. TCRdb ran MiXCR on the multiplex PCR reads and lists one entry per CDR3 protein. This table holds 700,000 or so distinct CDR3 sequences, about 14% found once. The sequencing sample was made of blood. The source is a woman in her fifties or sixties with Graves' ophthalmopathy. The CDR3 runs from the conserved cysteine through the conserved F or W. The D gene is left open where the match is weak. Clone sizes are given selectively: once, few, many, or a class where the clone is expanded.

TGTGCCAGCAGCCAAGTGGTAGGGGTGGATGAAGCTTTCTTT,CASSQVVGVDEAFF,many,TRBJ1-1,-,TRBV3-1
TGTGCCATCAGTGAGTCATTGGGCAGCCAGAACACTGAAGCTTTCTTT,CAISESLGSQNTEAFF,many,TRBJ1-1,-,TRBV10-3
TGTGCCAGCAGTTTAGGGACAGGTGGACCGAGGGCGTTCTTC,CASSLGTGGPRAFF,-,TRBJ2-1,TRBD1,TRBV28
TGTGCCAGCAGTCCGACATTGGATCAGCCCCAGCATTTT,CASSPTLDQPQHF,many,TRBJ1-5,-,TRBV28
TGCGCCAGCAGCTTGGCCACAGGAGAAGATACGCAGTATTTT,CASSLATGEDTQYF,-,TRBJ2-3,-,TRBV5-1
TGTGCCAGCAGTTTCGGGGGACCTAATTCACCCCTCCACTTT,CASSFGGPNSPLHF,-,TRBJ1-6,-,TRBV27
TGTGCCAGCAGCCCTAGTTACACCGGGGAGCTGTTTTTT,CASSPSYTGELFF,many,TRBJ2-2,-,TRBV3-1
TGTGCCAGCAGCCTCCGAAAGGGGCAGTATGAAAAACTGTTTTTT,CASSLRKGQYEKLFF,-,TRBJ1-4,-,TRBV6-1
TGCGCCAGCAGCCAAGGGACATCCGAGCAGTACTTC,CASSQGTSEQYF,many,TRBJ2-7,-,TRBV5-1
TGCGCCAGCAGCCAAGATTACCAGTCTGCCCCAAACACCATATATTTT,CASSQDYQSAPNTIYF,-,TRBJ1-3,-,TRBV4-1
TGTGCCAGCAGCGTAGGGGCAGTAGCAACTAATGAAAAACTGTTTTTT,CASSVGAVATNEKLFF,few,TRBJ1-4,-,TRBV9
TGTGCCAGCTCACCTAGACAGGGTAATTTTGACGAGCAGTACTTC,CASSPRQGNFDEQYF,many,TRBJ2-7,TRBD1,TRBV18
TGTGCCAGCAGGACTAGCGGGAGGGCCGCCGGGGAGCTGTTTTTT,CASRTSGRAAGELFF,many,TRBJ2-2,TRBD2,TRBV2
TGTGCCAGCAGCAAAAACAGGGGGCTGGGCACTGAGCAGTTCTTC,CASSKNRGLGTEQFF,few,TRBJ2-1,TRBD1,TRBV7-3
TGTGCCAGCAGCCGCAGGGTTATGTACACTGAAGCTTTCTTT,CASSRRVMYTEAFF,many,TRBJ1-1,-,TRBV11-1
TGTGCCAGCAGTCCGAGCGTCGCAGTAGTCGATGAGCAGTTCTTC,CASSPSVAVVDEQFF,-,TRBJ2-1,-,TRBV12-3/TRBV12-4
TGTGCCAGCAGTCCACCCACAGGGAAACTCTCCTACAATGAGCAGTTCTTC,CASSPPTGKLSYNEQFF,many,TRBJ2-1,-,TRBV12-3/TRBV12-4
TGTGCCAGCAGCTTAGCGTGGGCTAACTACAATGAGCAGTTCTTC,CASSLAWANYNEQFF,many,TRBJ2-1,-,TRBV7-2
TGTGCCAGCAGTGAAGCGCGGGCTAGCGGGTACAATGAGCAGTTCTTC,CASSEARASGYNEQFF,many,TRBJ2-1,TRBD2,TRBV6-1
TGTGCCACATTAGCGGGAGGCACCTACAATGAGCAGTTCTTC,CATLAGGTYNEQFF,many,TRBJ2-1,TRBD2,TRBV28
TGTGCCAGCTCACCGCCCGGGACAGGGGTTCTCCAGGATGGCTACACCTTC,CASSPPGTGVLQDGYTF,many,TRBJ1-2,TRBD1,TRBV18
TGTGCCAGCAGCAAAAGCGGGAGGGGGGTCAATGAGCAGTTCTTC,CASSKSGRGVNEQFF,-,TRBJ2-1,TRBD2,TRBV7-9
TGTGCCTGGAGTGTAGGAGCGGGATACGACAATGAGCAGTTCTTC,CAWSVGAGYDNEQFF,-,TRBJ2-1,TRBD2,TRBV30
TGTGCCACCAGTGATTTTGGGAGACAGGGGTTCACAGATACGCAGTATTTT,CATSDFGRQGFTDTQYF,-,TRBJ2-3,TRBD1,TRBV24-1
TGTGCCATCAGTGAAACAAAAGAAAGGGGAGACGGCTACACCTTC,CAISETKERGDGYTF,many,TRBJ1-2,-,TRBV10-3
TGTGCCAGCAGCGGGACAGGGACCGGGGAGCTGTTTTTT,CASSGTGTGELFF,-,TRBJ2-2,TRBD1,TRBV9
TGTGCCAGCCCCGGGGAGGGACTAGCGTATAACTACGAGCAGTACTTC,CASPGEGLAYNYEQYF,-,TRBJ2-7,TRBD2,TRBV28
TGCAGTGCTAGGAAGGCGGGAGGGCCTCAGAATGAGCAGTTCTTC,CSARKAGGPQNEQFF,many,TRBJ2-1,TRBD2,TRBV20-1
TGTGCCAGCAGTTACCAGGAGGGCTCCTACAATGAGCAGTTCTTC,CASSYQEGSYNEQFF,many,TRBJ2-1,-,TRBV6-5
TGCAGCGTCTGGGGGTGGCAGATATATGGCTACACCTTC,CSVWGWQIYGYTF,few,TRBJ1-2,-,TRBV29-1
TGTGCCAGTACGTACATGACGAGCGCCGGGGAGCTGTTTTTT,CASTYMTSAGELFF,-,TRBJ2-2,-,TRBV28
TGTGCCAGCAGCTTTGATTTGGGGGGCGCGGGCACAGATACGCAGTATTTT,CASSFDLGGAGTDTQYF,many,TRBJ2-3,-,TRBV7-8
TGTGCCAGCTCATGGAGTGCAGATACGCAGTATTTT,CASSWSADTQYF,many,TRBJ2-3,-,TRBV18
TGCAGTGCTAGAATTCTTGGCGGGAGGGCCGAAGATACGCAGTATTTT,CSARILGGRAEDTQYF,-,TRBJ2-3,TRBD2,TRBV20-1
TGTGCCAGCAGTTTTTCCCCGGGACGGTCAAGTGGTGAGCAGTTCTTC,CASSFSPGRSSGEQFF,few,TRBJ2-1,-,TRBV13
TGTGCCTGGACTCGGCAGGCGTATTGGGAGACCCAGTACTTC,CAWTRQAYWETQYF,many,TRBJ2-5,-,TRBV30
TGTGCCAGCAGTTACTCAGGGTTAAATCTTGAGCAGTTCTTC,CASSYSGLNLEQFF,many,TRBJ2-1,-,TRBV6-2/TRBV6-3
TGTGCCAGCAGTTGGCAGATCATGAACACTGAAGCTTTCTTT,CASSWQIMNTEAFF,many,TRBJ1-1,-,TRBV12-3/TRBV12-4
TGTGCCAGCAGTCCCCCGGGGGCGGGAGTCTCAAATGAGCAGTTCTTC,CASSPPGAGVSNEQFF,few,TRBJ2-1,-,TRBV6-2/TRBV6-3
TGTGCCAGCAGTCCACGGACTAGCGGGGGTAGCACAGATACGCAGTATTTT,CASSPRTSGGSTDTQYF,many,TRBJ2-3,TRBD2,TRBV27
TGTGCCAGCAGCCTCCTAGGGACAGAAAACATTCAGTACTTC,CASSLLGTENIQYF,many,TRBJ2-4,TRBD1,TRBV7-9
TGTGCCAGCAGCCAGCGACAGAAATCTAATGAAAAACTGTTTTTT,CASSQRQKSNEKLFF,-,TRBJ1-4,-,TRBV14
TGTGCCAGCAGCGGGCCTGGGGGGGCAGGCGAGACCCAGTACTTC,CASSGPGGAGETQYF,few,TRBJ2-5,-,TRBV7-9
TGCAGTGCTAGAGATCTGCTAGCAGGAGATACGCAGTATTTT,CSARDLLAGDTQYF,-,TRBJ2-3,-,TRBV20-1
TGTGCCAGCAGCTTCAATCCTAGCGGGGGATACAATGAGCAGTTCTTC,CASSFNPSGGYNEQFF,-,TRBJ2-1,TRBD2,TRBV7-8